Shown below are 12 T cell receptor beta chains from a single sample sequenced in a study of T cell responses to AZD1222 COVID-19 vaccine. Method: immunoSEQ multiplex PCR; TCRdb's copy keeps in-frame clones and lacks some. Seen here are about 88,000 clones, over 75% observed once, and the top ten hold roughly 5.9%. Specimen: peripheral blood, collected 28 days after the second AZD1222 dose. These receptor sequences come from an adult who received the AZD1222 COVID-19 vaccine.

The chain has TRBV2 and TRBJ1-1; no firm D call. The CDR3 contains 11 residues. V lost 10 bases to trimming and J lost 2 bases, with 8 bases between them. Germline CDR1 is SNHLY and CDR2 is FYNNEI. The CDR3 DNA follows: TGTGCCACCACGATTAACACTGAAGCTTTCTTT. It specifies CATTINTEAFF.

CDR3 in DNA: TGTGCCAGCAGCGTAGACAGGGGAGGGGGATATGAAAAACTGTTTTTT. This codes for CASSVDRGGGYEKLFF. This sequence joins TRBV28 and TRBJ1-4, with TRBD1 matching 8 bases. The germline CDR1 and CDR2 sequences are MDHEN and SYDVKM. V lost 6 bases, J lost 6 bases, and 12 bases stayed unmatched. This CDR3 spans 16 amino acids.

V is TRBV4-1 and J is TRBJ1-1; TRBD1 matches at 7 bases. Germline values: CDR1 MGHRA, CDR2 YSYEKL. The ends lost 0 bases at V and 5 bases at J; junction bases unmatched: 15. The CDR3 consists of 18 residues. The CDR3: CASSQDRGGGVSRTEAFF. The DNA of the CDR3 is TGCGCCAGCAGCCAAGATCGGGGAGGGGGCGTTTCCCGAACTGAAGCTTTCTTT.

The rearrangement uses TRBV7-6 and TRBJ2-7; 10 nucleotides align to TRBD1. The ends lost 4 bases at V and 4 bases at J; junction bases unmatched: 10. CDR3 length: 16 amino acids. Germline CDR1 reads SGHVS; CDR2 reads FNYEAQ. CDR3 sequence (DNA): TGTGCCAGCAGCTCCATTAGACAGGGGGCGTTATACGAGCAGTACTTC. Its protein product is CASSSIRQGALYEQYF.

CDR3 coding DNA: TGTGCCAGCCTCCCCACGGGACAGGGAAATTCACCCCTCCACTTT. Encoded protein: CASLPTGQGNSPLHF. The rearrangement joins TRBV28 to TRBJ1-6, with TRBD1 matching 9 bases. The CDR3 is 15 amino acids. The ends lost 8 bases at V and 7 bases at J; junction bases unmatched: 9. Germline values: CDR1 MDHEN, CDR2 SYDVKM.

The CDR3 DNA sequence: TGTGCCAGCAGCTTAAGGGGAGGCTCTGGAAACACCATATATTTT. Translating it yields CASSLRGGSGNTIYF. The J gene is TRBJ1-3, the V gene TRBV7-2, with D tentatively TRBD1 (5 bases). The V gene's germline CDR1 is SGHTA and CDR2 FQGNSA. This CDR3 spans 15 amino acids. The V gene lost 2 bases and the J gene lost 0 bases, with 8 bases spanning the gap.

The CDR3 loop is CASSPKRGGTDTQYF. DNA for the CDR3: TGTGCCAGCAGCCCCAAGCGGGGGGGTACAGATACGCAGTATTTT. The chain combines TRBV3-1 (or the pseudogene TRBV3-2) with TRBJ2-3, with 10 bases fitting TRBD2. The CDR3 has 15 amino acids. V lost 4 bases, J lost 3 bases, and 4 bases stayed unmatched. The germline V gene encodes CDR1 LGHDT and CDR2 YNNKEL (reference sequence).

The gene calls are TRBV3-1 (or the pseudogene TRBV3-2) and TRBJ1-2; D possibly corresponds to TRBD1 (5 bases). CDR3 length equals 13 residues. The germline V and J ends were trimmed by 4 bases and 5 bases, with 11 bases remaining between them. The germline gives CDR1 LGHDT, CDR2 YNNKEL (reference sequence). The DNA for the CDR3 is TGTGCCAGCAGCCCCTGGGGGGGGTATGGCTACACCTTC. Translation: CASSPWGGYGYTF.

The V and J genes are TRBV2 and TRBJ2-3, with 7 bases matching TRBD1. The germline gives CDR1 SNHLY, CDR2 FYNNEI. The trim removed 4 bases at V and 2 bases at J, leaving 3 bases unmatched. This CDR3 has 14 residues. CDR3 coding DNA: TGTGCCAGCAGTGTGGGACAGAACACAGATACGCAGTATTTT. It specifies CASSVGQNTDTQYF.

The V gene is TRBV11-2, the J gene TRBJ1-6; D ambiguous. Trimming shortened V by 1 base and J by 9 bases, and 19 bases separated the two germline ends. This CDR3 region has 17 residues. From germline, CDR1 is SGHAT and CDR2 FQNNGV. CDR3: CASSLVGGAQKVSPLHF. CDR3 sequence (DNA): TGTGCCAGCAGCTTAGTTGGCGGAGCCCAAAAGGTTTCACCCCTCCACTTT.

This chain links TRBV23-1 with TRBJ1-1; D perhaps matches TRBD1 (6 bases). TRBV23-1 is identified as an open reading frame with a role that is uncertain. The CDR3 sequence is 17 residues long. The V gene lost 6 bases and the J gene lost 3 bases, with 23 bases spanning the gap. CDR3 nucleotide sequence: TGCGCCAGCAGCCCTCGCGGGGGGCCCCCAGGTTACACTGAAGCTTTCTTT. Translated, it gives CASSPRGGPPGYTEAFF.

V and J are TRBV4-2 and TRBJ1-2; D might be TRBD1 (6 bases). Germline CDR1 is LGHNA and CDR2 is YNFKEQ. V dropped 1 base and J dropped 6 bases, with 15 bases sitting between them. The CDR3 length is 15 residues. The CDR3 loop reads CASSQVEGGRDGYTF. DNA of the CDR3: TGTGCCAGCAGCCAAGTCGAAGGGGGACGGGATGGCTACACCTTC.